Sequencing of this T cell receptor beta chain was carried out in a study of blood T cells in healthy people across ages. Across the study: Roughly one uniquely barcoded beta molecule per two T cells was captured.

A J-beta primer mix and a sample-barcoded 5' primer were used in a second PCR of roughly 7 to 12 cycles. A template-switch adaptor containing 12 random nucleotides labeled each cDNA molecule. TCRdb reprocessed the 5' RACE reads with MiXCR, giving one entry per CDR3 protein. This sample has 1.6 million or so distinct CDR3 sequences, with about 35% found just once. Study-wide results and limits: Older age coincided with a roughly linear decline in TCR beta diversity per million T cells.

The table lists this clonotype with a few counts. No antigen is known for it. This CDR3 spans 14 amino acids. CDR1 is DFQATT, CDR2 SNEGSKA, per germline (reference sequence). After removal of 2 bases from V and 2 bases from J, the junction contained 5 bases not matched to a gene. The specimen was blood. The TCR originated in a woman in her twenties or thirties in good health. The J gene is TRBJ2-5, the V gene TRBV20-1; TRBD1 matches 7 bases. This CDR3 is CSARYLRGQETQYF. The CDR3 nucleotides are TGCAGTGCTAGATACCTCAGGGGGCAAGAGACCCAGTACTTC.